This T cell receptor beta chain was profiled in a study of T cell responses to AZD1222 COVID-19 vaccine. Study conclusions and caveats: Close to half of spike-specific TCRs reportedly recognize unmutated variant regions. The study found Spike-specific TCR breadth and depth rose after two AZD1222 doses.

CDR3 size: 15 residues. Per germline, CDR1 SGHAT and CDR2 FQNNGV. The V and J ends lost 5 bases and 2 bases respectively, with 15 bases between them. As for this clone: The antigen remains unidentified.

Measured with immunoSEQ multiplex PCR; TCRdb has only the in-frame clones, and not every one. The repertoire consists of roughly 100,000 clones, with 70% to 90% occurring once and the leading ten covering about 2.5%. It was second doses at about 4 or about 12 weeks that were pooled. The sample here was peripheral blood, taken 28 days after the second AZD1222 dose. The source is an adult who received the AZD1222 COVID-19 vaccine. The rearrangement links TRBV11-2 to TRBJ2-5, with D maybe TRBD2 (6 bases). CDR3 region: CASSAGTLGQETQYF. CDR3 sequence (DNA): TGTGCCAGCAGCGCGGGGACTTTGGGACAAGAGACCCAGTACTTC.